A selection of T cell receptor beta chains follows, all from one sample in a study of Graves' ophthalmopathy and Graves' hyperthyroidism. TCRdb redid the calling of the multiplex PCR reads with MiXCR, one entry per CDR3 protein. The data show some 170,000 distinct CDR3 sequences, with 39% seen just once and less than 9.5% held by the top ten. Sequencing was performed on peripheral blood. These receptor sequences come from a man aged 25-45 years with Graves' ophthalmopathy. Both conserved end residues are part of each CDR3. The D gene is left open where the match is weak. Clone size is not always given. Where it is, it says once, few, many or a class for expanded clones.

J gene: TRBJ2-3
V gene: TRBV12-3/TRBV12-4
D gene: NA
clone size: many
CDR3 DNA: TGTGCCAGCAGTCCTCAAGGAGATACGCAGTATTTT
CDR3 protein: CASSPQGDTQYF

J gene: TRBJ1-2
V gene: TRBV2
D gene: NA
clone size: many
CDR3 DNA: TGTGCCAGCAGTGAATCTTTGATCCATGGCTACACCTTC
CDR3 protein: CASSESLIHGYTF

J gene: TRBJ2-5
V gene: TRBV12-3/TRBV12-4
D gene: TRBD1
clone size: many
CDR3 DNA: TGTGCCAGCAGTTCAGTTTACAGGGGAGAGACCCAGTACTTC
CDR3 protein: CASSSVYRGETQYF

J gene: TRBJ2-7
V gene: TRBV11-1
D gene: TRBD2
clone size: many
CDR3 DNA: TGTGCCAGCAGCCCGAGGACTAGCGGGAGAAGGAGCGAGCAGTACTTC
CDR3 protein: CASSPRTSGRRSEQYF

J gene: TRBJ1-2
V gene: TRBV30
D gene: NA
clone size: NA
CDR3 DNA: TGTGCCTGGAGTTCGGGGCAATTCTATGGCTACACCTTC
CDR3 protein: CAWSSGQFYGYTF

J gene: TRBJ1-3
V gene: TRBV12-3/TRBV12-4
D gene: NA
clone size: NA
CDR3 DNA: TGTGCCAGCAGTTTATTGGGGAGGACTGGCTCTGGAAACACCATATATTTT
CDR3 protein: CASSLLGRTGSGNTIYF

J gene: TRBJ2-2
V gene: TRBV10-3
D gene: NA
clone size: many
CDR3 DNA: TGTGCCATCGGTCCTAACACCGGGGAGCTGTTTTTT
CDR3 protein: CAIGPNTGELFF

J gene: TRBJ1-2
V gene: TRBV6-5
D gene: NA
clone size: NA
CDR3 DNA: TGTGCCAGCAGTTACCCCGGGTCGGATGGCTACACCTTC
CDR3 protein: CASSYPGSDGYTF

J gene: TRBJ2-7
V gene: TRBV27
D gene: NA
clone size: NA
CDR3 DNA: TGTGCCAGCAGCCTTCAGAAGGGGACCTACGAGCAGTACTTC
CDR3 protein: CASSLQKGTYEQYF

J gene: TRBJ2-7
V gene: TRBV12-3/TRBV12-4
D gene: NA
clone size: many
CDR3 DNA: TGTGCCAGCAGCCCGGGACAAGTCTACGAGCAGTACTTC
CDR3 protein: CASSPGQVYEQYF

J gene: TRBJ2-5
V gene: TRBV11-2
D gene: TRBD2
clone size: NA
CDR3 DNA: TGTGCCAGCAACAACCCCGGGACTAGCGGAGTGGAGACCCAGTACTTC
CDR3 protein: CASNNPGTSGVETQYF

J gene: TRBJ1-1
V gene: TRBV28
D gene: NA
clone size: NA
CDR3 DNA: TGTGCCAGCAGTTTAGTTCGACAGATGAACACTGAAGCTTTCTTT
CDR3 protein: CASSLVRQMNTEAFF

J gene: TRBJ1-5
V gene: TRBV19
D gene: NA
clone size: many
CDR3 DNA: TGTGCCAGTAGTATAGGCGTGGGGGCGGCCCAGCCCCAGCATTTT
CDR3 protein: CASSIGVGAAQPQHF

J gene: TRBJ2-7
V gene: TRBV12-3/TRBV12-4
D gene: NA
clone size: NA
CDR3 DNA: TGTGCCAGCAGTACGAAACAGAAGCAGTACTTC
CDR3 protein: CASSTKQKQYF

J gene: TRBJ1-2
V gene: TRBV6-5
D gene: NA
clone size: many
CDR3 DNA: TGTGCCAGCAGTTACGGTCCCGCAGGGCGAGGGTACACCTTC
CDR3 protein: CASSYGPAGRGYTF

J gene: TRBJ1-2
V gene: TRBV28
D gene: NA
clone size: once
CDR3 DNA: TGTGCCAGCGACACAGGGTCGAAAGGCTACACCTTC
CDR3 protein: CASDTGSKGYTF

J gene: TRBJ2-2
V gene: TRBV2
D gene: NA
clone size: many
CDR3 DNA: TGTGCCAGCAGTTGGGACTTACCCGCGAACACCGGGGAGCTGTTTTTT
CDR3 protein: CASSWDLPANTGELFF

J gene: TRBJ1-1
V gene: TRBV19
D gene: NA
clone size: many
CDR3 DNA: TGTGCCAGTAGTATATCAGAGATGAACACTGAAGCTTTCTTT
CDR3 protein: CASSISEMNTEAFF

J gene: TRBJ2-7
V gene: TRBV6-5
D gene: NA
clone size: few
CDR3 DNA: TGTGCCAGCAGTTACGCGGGAACGGGTCCCAACGAGCAGTACTTC
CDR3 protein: CASSYAGTGPNEQYF

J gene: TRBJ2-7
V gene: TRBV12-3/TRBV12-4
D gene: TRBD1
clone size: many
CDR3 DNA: TGTGCCAGCAGTTTAGGGACAGGGTGGGAGCAGTACTTC
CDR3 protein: CASSLGTGWEQYF

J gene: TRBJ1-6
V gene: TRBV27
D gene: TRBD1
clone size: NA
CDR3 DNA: TGTGCCAGCAGCCCACAGGGACAGGGGTTTCCCCTCCACTTT
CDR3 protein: CASSPQGQGFPLHF

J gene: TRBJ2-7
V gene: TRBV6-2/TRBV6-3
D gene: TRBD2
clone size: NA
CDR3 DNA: TGTGCCAGCAGTTACTGGCTAGCGGGTAGCTCCTACGAGCAGTACTTC
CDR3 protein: CASSYWLAGSSYEQYF

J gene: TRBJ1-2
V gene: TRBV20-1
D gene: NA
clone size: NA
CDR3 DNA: TGCAGTGCTACGGACAAGAACTATGGCTACACCTTC
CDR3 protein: CSATDKNYGYTF

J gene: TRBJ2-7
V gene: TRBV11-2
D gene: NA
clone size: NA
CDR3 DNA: TGTGCCAGCAGCTTAGTGGGACCGCTTCCTACCCATTCCTACGAGCAGTACTTC
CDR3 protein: CASSLVGPLPTHSYEQYF

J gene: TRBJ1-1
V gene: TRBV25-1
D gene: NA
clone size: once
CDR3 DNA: TGTGCCAGCAGTGAGAGGGTGACGGCTGAAGCTTTCTTT
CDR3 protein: CASSERVTAEAFF

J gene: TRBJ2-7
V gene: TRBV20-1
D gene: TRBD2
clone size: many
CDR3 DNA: TGCAGTGCTAGACTAGCGGGAGGGCCGCTTGTATCCTACGAGCAGTACTTC
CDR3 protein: CSARLAGGPLVSYEQYF

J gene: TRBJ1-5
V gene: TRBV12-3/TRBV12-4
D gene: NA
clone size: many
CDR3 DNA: TGTGCCAGCAGTTTAGATGCGGGCAATCAGCCCCAGCATTTT
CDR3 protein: CASSLDAGNQPQHF

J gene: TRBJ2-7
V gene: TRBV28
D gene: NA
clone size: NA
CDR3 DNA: TGTGCCAGCAGTCCCGGCCAGCAACCCTACGAGCAGTACTTC
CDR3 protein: CASSPGQQPYEQYF

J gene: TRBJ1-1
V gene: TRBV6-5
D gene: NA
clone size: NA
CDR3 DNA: TGTGCCAGCAGTTTTGAGTTGAGGGGAGGCACTGAAGCTTTCTTT
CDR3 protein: CASSFELRGGTEAFF

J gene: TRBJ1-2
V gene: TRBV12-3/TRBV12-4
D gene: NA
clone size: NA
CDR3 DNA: TGTGCCAGCAGTCCCCAGGCGGGGTATAATGGCTACACCTTC
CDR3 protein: CASSPQAGYNGYTF

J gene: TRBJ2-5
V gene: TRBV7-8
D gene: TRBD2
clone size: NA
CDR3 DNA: TGTGCCAGCAGCTTAGGCGGGAGGGGTGTGAGGGAGACCCAGTACTTC
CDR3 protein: CASSLGGRGVRETQYF

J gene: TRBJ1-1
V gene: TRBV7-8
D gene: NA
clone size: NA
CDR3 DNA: TGTGCCAGCAGCTCCTACTTCGTCGGGACGGACACTGAAGCTTTCTTT
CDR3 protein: CASSSYFVGTDTEAFF

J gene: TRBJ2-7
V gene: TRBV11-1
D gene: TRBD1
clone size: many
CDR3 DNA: TGTGCCAGCACCCAGAGGGCAGGGGGCTCCTACGAGCAGTACTTC
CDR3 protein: CASTQRAGGSYEQYF

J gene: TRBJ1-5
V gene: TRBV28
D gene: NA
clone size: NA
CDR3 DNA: TGTGCCAGCAGTTTACGGCAGGGTGTGGGCAATCAGCCCCAGCATTTT
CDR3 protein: CASSLRQGVGNQPQHF

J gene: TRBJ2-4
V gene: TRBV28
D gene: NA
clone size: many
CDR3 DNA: TGTGCCAGCAGACAGGGTGGGAAAAACATTCAGTACTTC
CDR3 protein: CASRQGGKNIQYF

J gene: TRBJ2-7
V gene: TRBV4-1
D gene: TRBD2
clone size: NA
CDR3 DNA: TGCGCCAGCAGCCAAGCCCACACCGGGACTAGCTTCTACGAGCAGTACTTC
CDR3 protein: CASSQAHTGTSFYEQYF

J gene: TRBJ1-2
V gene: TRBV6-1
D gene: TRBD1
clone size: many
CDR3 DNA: TGTGCCAGCAGGAGGGGGACAGGGGGCAAGAACTATGGCTACACCTTC
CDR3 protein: CASRRGTGGKNYGYTF

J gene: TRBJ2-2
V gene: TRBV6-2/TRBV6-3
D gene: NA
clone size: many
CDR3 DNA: TGTGCCAGCAGTTCTGGACTGAGGGACACCGGGGAGCTGTTTTTT
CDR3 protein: CASSSGLRDTGELFF

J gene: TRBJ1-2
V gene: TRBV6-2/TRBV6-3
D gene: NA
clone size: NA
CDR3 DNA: TGTGCCAGCAGGCCAAACTATGGCTACACCTTC
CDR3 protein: CASRPNYGYTF

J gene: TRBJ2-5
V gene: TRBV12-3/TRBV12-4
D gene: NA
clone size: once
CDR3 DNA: TGTGCCAGCAGCAACGGACAGTTGGAGACCCAGTACTTC
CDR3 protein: CASSNGQLETQYF

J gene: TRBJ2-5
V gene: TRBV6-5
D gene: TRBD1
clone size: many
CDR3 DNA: TGTGCCAGGGGGACAGGACAAGGACCGCCACAAGAGACCCAGTACTTC
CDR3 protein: CARGTGQGPPQETQYF

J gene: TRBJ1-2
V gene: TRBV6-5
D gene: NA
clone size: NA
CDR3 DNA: TGTGCCAGCAGTTACTCGATTCGTGTTCTCCTCTCTGGCTACACCTTC
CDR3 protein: CASSYSIRVLLSGYTF

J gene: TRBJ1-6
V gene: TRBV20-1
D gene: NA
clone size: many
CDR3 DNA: TGCAGTGCTAGAGATTATCGGACGGACAATTCACCCCTCCACTTT
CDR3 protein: CSARDYRTDNSPLHF

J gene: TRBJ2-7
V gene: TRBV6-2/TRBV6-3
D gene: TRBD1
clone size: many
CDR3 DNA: TGTGCCAGCAGTTACCGGGACAGGGAAACCTACGAGCAGTACTTC
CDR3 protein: CASSYRDRETYEQYF

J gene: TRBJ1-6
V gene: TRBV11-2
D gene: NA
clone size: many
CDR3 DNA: TGTGCCAGCACCTCCCTTGCAGCAGGGAGGAATTCACCCCTCCACTTT
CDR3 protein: CASTSLAAGRNSPLHF

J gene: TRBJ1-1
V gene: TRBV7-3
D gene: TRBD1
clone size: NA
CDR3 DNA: TGTGCCAGCAGCTTAGGGACAGGGATGTGGGTGAACACTGAAGCTTTCTTT
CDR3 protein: CASSLGTGMWVNTEAFF

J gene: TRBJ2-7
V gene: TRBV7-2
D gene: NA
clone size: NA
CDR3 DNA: TGTGCCAGCAGCTTAGCGTGGCCCGAGCAGTACTTC
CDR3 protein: CASSLAWPEQYF

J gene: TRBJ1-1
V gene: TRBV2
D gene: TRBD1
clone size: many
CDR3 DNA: TGTGCCAGCAGGCTGGACAGGGGGAGTCCGAACACTGAAGCTTTCTTT
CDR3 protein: CASRLDRGSPNTEAFF

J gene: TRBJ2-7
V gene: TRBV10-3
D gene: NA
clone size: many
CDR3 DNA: TGTGCCATCAGTTCCGGGACCTCTGGAGACGAGCAGTACTTC
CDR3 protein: CAISSGTSGDEQYF

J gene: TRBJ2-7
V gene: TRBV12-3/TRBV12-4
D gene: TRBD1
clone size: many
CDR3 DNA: TGTGCCAGCAGGCCCGGGACAGACTCCGAGCAGTACTTC
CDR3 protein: CASRPGTDSEQYF

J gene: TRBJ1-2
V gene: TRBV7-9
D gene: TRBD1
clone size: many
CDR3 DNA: TGTGCCAGCAGCTTAACAGGGGACTATGGCTACACCTTC
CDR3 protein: CASSLTGDYGYTF

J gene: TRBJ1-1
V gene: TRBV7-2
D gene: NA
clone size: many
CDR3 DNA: TGTGCCAGCAGCTTGAGGTACAACGCTGAAGCTTTCTTT
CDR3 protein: CASSLRYNAEAFF

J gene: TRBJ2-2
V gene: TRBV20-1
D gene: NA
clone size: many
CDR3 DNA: TGCAGTGCTAGGAGTGGGGCAGGGCTTAGTGCCGGGGAGCTGTTTTTT
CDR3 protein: CSARSGAGLSAGELFF

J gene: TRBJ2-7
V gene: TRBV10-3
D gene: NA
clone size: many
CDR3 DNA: TGTGCCATCAGTGACCATGACAGCTACGAGCAGTACTTC
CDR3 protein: CAISDHDSYEQYF